Described below is a single T cell receptor beta chain sequence and its context. These data belong to a study of patients and donors after allogeneic stem cell transplantation. TCRdb analysed the RT-PCR reads with MiXCR anew, one entry per CDR3 protein. Of about 74,000 distinct CDR3 sequences in the sample, 26% are singletons; the top ten hold less than 30%. This CDR3 region has 18 residues. Germline assignment: CDR1 PRHDT and CDR2 FYEKMQ (reference sequence). The J segment lost 6 bases and the V segment lost 2 bases, leaving 12 bases of the junction unmatched. Sequenced material: blood, either unsorted or a sorted T cell fraction (not recorded which). The gene calls are TRBV13 and TRBJ2-1, with 11 bases lining up with TRBD2. The TCR originated in a human donor who was either an allogeneic HSCT recipient or a stem cell or donor lymphocyte infusion donor (not recorded which). It is not recorded whose cells these are; they may come from a transplant donor. Written as DNA, the CDR3 is TGTGCCAGCAGCTTAATAAGAGTCGGGACTAGCGGCCTCAATGAGCAGTTCTTC. Encoded protein: CASSLIRVGTSGLNEQFF.